What follows are 14 T cell receptor beta chains derived from one specimen sequenced in a study of T-cell memory formation after mild COVID-19 (dated by TCRdb to about 2021). The library relied on 5' RACE. Sequenced on an Illumina NovaSeq 6000. The raw public data were reprocessed by TCRdb itself: fastp quality trimming at Q25, MiXCR clonotype calling, in-frame beta chains only. Each CDR3 protein appears once, grouped with its most common genes and DNA. The sample includes 30,000 or so distinct CDR3 sequences, with around 20% observed a single time. The top ten clonotypes cover 1.5% to 1.9% of the sample. The sequencing input was PBMCs or a T cell subset sorted from them (not recorded which). The source is an adult who had mild COVID-19 (a few samples of this study predate the infection). The sample titles of this study are shuffled in the database, so cell type and time point are left out.

This clonotype was recorded a few times. The J gene is TRBJ2-7, the V gene TRBV4-3, with TRBD1 matching 10 bases. This CDR3 has 16 residues. V shed 3 bases and J 2 bases; nucleotides not matched to a gene: 7. CDR1 is LGHNA, CDR2 YSLEER, per germline. The CDR3 protein is CASSHSGTGEAYEQYF. CDR3 nucleotides: TGCGCCAGCAGCCATTCCGGGACAGGGGAGGCCTACGAGCAGTACTTC.

There are many counts of this clonotype. This chain links TRBV7-9 with TRBJ2-1; no definite D call. The CDR3 has 15 residues. CDR1 SEHNR and CDR2 FQNEAQ come from the germline V gene (reference sequence). V was cut by 3 bases and J by 4 bases, with 13 bases left in between. The CDR3 sequence is CASSFREVRYNEQFF. The CDR3 DNA reads TGTGCCAGCAGCTTCCGCGAGGTGCGGTACAATGAGCAGTTCTTC.

At least ten counts were recorded for this clonotype. The J gene is TRBJ2-3, the V gene TRBV14; D ambiguous. V was pared by 4 bases and J by 7 bases, with 18 bases between. The CDR3 has 15 amino acids. Germline CDR1 SGHDN, CDR2 FVKESK. CDR3: CASSRAGRPTNTQYF. The CDR3 DNA sequence: TGTGCCAGCAGCCGAGCCGGGCGACCCACGAATACGCAGTATTTT.

The chain has TRBV19 and TRBJ1-1; tentatively, D is TRBD1 (5 bases). The CDR3 is made up of 16 amino acids. From germline, CDR1 is LNHDA and CDR2 SQIVND (reference sequence). V gave up 3 bases and J gave up 7 bases, with 21 bases separating them. For the CDR3, the DNA is TGTGCCAGTAGTATCTGGGGGAAACTCATTCAAGATGAAGCTTTCTTT. The encoded protein is CASSIWGKLIQDEAFF.

At least ten counts were recorded for this clonotype. V and J are TRBV5-1 and TRBJ2-1; 7 bases fit TRBD2. Per the germline V gene, CDR1 is SGHRS and CDR2 is YFSETQ. V shed 2 bases, J shed 4 bases, and the junction held 6 bases outside the gene matches. CDR3 length: 15 residues. The CDR3 DNA sequence: TGCGCCAGCAGCTTTGGAGCGGGACTATACAATGAGCAGTTCTTC. Its protein product is CASSFGAGLYNEQFF.

This clonotype was counted ten times or more. J is TRBJ2-6 and V is TRBV7-2, with D uncertain. Trimming removed 5 bases at V and 0 bases at J, with 8 bases between. The CDR3 totals 15 residues. Germline-derived CDR1 and CDR2 are SGHTA and FQGNSA. The CDR3 loop reads CASSPQISGANVLTF. The CDR3 coding sequence is TGTGCCAGCAGCCCCCAGATCTCTGGGGCCAACGTCCTGACTTTC.

The chain recombines TRBV19 with TRBJ1-2; D ambiguous. Trimming removed 6 bases from V and 0 bases from J, with 14 bases in between. The germline V gene has CDR1 LNHDA and CDR2 SQIVND (reference sequence). There are 15 residues in the CDR3. This chain's CDR3 is CASRLPDSANYGYTF. CDR3 bases: TGTGCCAGTAGGCTGCCGGACTCAGCTAACTATGGCTACACCTTC.

Many counts were recorded for this clonotype. The chain employs TRBV5-1 and TRBJ1-1, with D uncertain. The CDR3 totals 14 residues. The germline V gene encodes CDR1 SGHRS and CDR2 YFSETQ. The germline V and J ends were trimmed by 2 bases and 1 base, with 9 bases remaining between them. The CDR3 loop reads CASSFLIQNTEAFF. The CDR3 coding sequence is TGCGCCAGCAGCTTCCTGATCCAGAACACTGAAGCTTTCTTT.

This clonotype appeared many times. V and J are TRBV3-1 and TRBJ1-4; perhaps TRBD1 as D (5 bases). The CDR3 is 14 amino acids. CDR1 and CDR2 (germline): LGHDT, YNNKEL (reference sequence). The V and J ends lost 4 bases and 8 bases respectively, with 14 bases between them. CDR3 sequence reads: CASSRQDGGEKLFF. CDR3 sequence (DNA): TGTGCCAGCAGCCGTCAGGACGGGGGAGAAAAACTGTTTTTT.

The chain combines TRBV13 with TRBJ2-2; 7 bases agree with TRBD2. With 6 bases clipped from V and 4 bases from J, the junction kept 11 bases outside the gene matches. Germline CDR1 is PRHDT and CDR2 is FYEKMQ (reference sequence). CDR3 length equals 16 residues. The CDR3 bases are TGTGCCAGCAGTCTACCCCAGGCGGGAGCCACCGGGGAGCTGTTTTTT. It translates to CASSLPQAGATGELFF.

This clonotype was counted at least ten times. The V and J genes are TRBV7-2 and TRBJ1-6; D ambiguous. Germline loops: CDR1 SGHTA, CDR2 FQGNSA. This CDR3 spans 13 amino acids. Trimming stripped 5 bases from V and 7 bases from J, with 9 bases between. The CDR3 protein is CASSLTTNSPLHF. Written as DNA, the CDR3 is TGTGCCAGCAGCCTAACGACCAATTCACCCCTCCACTTT.

This clonotype occurred many times. J is TRBJ1-5 and V is TRBV28, with D uncertain. The germline V and J ends were trimmed by 3 bases and 7 bases, with 13 bases remaining between them. The CDR3 extends over 14 amino acids. Germline V gene lookup returns CDR1 MDHEN and CDR2 SYDVKM. The CDR3 region is CASSFTATGQPQHF. As DNA, the CDR3 is TGTGCCAGCAGTTTCACCGCGACCGGGCAGCCCCAGCATTTT.

This clonotype was detected many times. The rearrangement joins TRBV11-2 to TRBJ2-1, with 7 nucleotides matching TRBD2. The CDR3 sequence is 16 residues long. The V segment lost 5 bases and the J segment 7 bases; nucleotides outside the gene matches: 14. Germline CDR1 is SGHAT and CDR2 is FQNNGV. CDR3 bases: TGTGCCAGCAGCCCCAGAAACAGCGGGACTGCGAATGAGCAGTTCTTC. It is translated as CASSPRNSGTANEQFF.

Many counts were recorded for this clonotype. The V and J genes are TRBV10-3 and TRBJ1-4, with D maybe TRBD1 (6 bases). V dropped 3 bases and J dropped 8 bases, with 25 bases sitting between them. Germline CDR1 ENHRY, CDR2 SYGVKD. This CDR3 spans 18 amino acids. Here the CDR3 reads CAISEAPGGQPSGEKLFF. CDR3 nucleotide sequence: TGTGCCATCAGTGAAGCGCCCGGAGGACAGCCGAGTGGAGAAAAACTGTTTTTT.